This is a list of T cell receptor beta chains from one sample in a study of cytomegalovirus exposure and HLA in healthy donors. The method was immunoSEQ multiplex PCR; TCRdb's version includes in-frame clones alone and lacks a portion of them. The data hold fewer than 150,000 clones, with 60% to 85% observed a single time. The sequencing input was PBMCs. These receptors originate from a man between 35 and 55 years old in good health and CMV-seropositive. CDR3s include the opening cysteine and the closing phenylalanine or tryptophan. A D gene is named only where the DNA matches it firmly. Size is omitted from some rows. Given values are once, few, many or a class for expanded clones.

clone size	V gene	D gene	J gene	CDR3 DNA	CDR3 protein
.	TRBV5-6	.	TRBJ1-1	TGTGCCAGCAGGTTTGGACAGATGAACACTGAAGCTTTCTTT	CASRFGQMNTEAFF
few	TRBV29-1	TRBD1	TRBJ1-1	TGCAGCGCGACTACAGGGGGTAACACTGAAGCTTTCTTT	CSATTGGNTEAFF
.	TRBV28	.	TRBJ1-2	TGTGCCAGCAGTCTCCCAGGGGCCTATGGCTACACCTTC	CASSLPGAYGYTF
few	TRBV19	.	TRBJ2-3	TGTGCCAGTAGTCCCGACCCGAGGGGCACAGATACGCAGTATTTT	CASSPDPRGTDTQYF
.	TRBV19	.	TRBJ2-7	TGTGCCAGTTCCCCGAGGGCCTTTACCTACGAGCAGTACTTC	CASSPRAFTYEQYF
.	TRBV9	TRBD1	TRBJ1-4	TGTGCCAGCAGCCCCGGACAGGGGGGGAATGAAAAACTGTTTTTT	CASSPGQGGNEKLFF
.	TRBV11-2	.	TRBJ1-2	TGTGCCAGCAGCTTACCTAGGAGGGATTTGACGACTTTTAACTATGGCTACACCTTC	CASSLPRRDLTTFNYGYTF
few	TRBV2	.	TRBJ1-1	TGTGCCAGCACCCTCGATAGGAACACTGAAGCTTTCTTT	CASTLDRNTEAFF
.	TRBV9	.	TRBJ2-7	TGTGCCAGCAGCGGCTCAGGGTTGCGTATCTACGAGCAGTACTTC	CASSGSGLRIYEQYF
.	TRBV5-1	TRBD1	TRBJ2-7	TGCGCCAGCAGCCTGTTAGGGACAGGGTCCTACGAGCAGTACTTC	CASSLLGTGSYEQYF
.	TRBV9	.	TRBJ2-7	TGTGCCAGCAACCCCTATGCTAGCTCCTACGAGCAGTACTTC	CASNPYASSYEQYF
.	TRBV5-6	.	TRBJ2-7	TGTGCCAGCAGCTTGAGCGGTCATAGAAACTACGAGCAGTACTTC	CASSLSGHRNYEQYF
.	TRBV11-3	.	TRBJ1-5	TGTGCCAGCAGCTCAGGGGTCGGGCAGCCCCAGCATTTT	CASSSGVGQPQHF
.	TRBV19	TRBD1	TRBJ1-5	TGTGCCAGTAGTTTAACAGGGGAGGTCCAGCATTTT	CASSLTGEVQHF
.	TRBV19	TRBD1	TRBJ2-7	TGTGCCAGTAGTATGGGGACAGGGGGCTACGAGCAGTACTTC	CASSMGTGGYEQYF
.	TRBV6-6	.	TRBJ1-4	TGTGGGTCGGGACCTGGAGGGGAAAAACTGTTTTTT	CGSGPGGEKLFF
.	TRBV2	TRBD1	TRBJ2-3	TGTGCCAGCAAAGGCAGGGGGCGAGATACGCAGTATTTT	CASKGRGRDTQYF
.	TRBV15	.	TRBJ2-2	TGTGCCACCTCCTTACGGGAAATTAACACCGGGGAGCTGTTTTTT	CATSLREINTGELFF
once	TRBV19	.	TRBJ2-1	TGTGCCAGTAGTATAGGACACGGCGAGCAGTTCTTC	CASSIGHGEQFF
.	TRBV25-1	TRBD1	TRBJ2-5	TGTGCCAGCAGTTCCGGACAGGGGGCCCTCCTTTCCCAAGAGACCCAGTACTTC	CASSSGQGALLSQETQYF
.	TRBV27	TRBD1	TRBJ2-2	TGTGCCAGCAGTCCCCTCGGACAGGGCCTCGGGGAGCTGTTTTTT	CASSPLGQGLGELFF
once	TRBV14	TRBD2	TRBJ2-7	TGTGCCTCCTCTCCTAGCGGGAGGCCATCCTATGGGCAGTACTTC	CASSPSGRPSYGQYF
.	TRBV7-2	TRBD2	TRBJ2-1	TGTGCCAGCAGCTTAGCCTCCGGGACTACCTACAATGAGCAGTTCTTC	CASSLASGTTYNEQFF
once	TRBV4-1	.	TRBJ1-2	TGCGCCAGCAGCCAGGCAACTACAGGGACCCTTAACTATGGCTACACCTTC	CASSQATTGTLNYGYTF
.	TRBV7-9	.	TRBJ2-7	TGTGCCAGCAGCTTAGCGGGAGTGGGCTACGAGCAGTACTTC	CASSLAGVGYEQYF
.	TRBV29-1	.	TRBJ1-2	TGCAGCGTTGATTCGGGATATGGCTACACCTTC	CSVDSGYGYTF
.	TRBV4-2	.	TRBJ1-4	TGTGCCAGCAGCCCGCGAGCCGGGAGGGGGGGTTCGGCTAATGAAAAACTGTTTTTT	CASSPRAGRGGSANEKLFF
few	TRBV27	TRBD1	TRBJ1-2	TGTGCCAGCAGTGGGGGCAGGGACAGGAACTACACCTTC	CASSGGRDRNYTF
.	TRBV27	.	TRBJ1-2	TGTGCCAGCAGAGAGGCAGGGGTTTATGGCTACACCTTC	CASREAGVYGYTF
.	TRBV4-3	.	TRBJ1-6	TGCGCCAGCAGCCAATCTCTAAATTCACCCCTCCACTTT	CASSQSLNSPLHF
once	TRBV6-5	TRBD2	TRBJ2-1	TGTGCCAGCAGCAGGGGTGGGACTAGGTCAGTTGAGCAGTTCTTC	CASSRGGTRSVEQFF
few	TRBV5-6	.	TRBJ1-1	TGTGCCACCGGGGGAGGGGACACTGAAGCTTTCTTT	CATGGGDTEAFF
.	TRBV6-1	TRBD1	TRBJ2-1	TGTGCCAGCAGCTTCACAGGGGGGCAGTTCTTC	CASSFTGGQFF
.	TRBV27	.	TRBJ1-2	TGTGCCAGCAGTTTTTTCAACAGCAACTATGGCTACACCTTC	CASSFFNSNYGYTF
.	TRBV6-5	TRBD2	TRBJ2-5	TGTGCCAGCAGCCCCCGGGGGGAGTGGGGAGAGACCCAGCACTTC	CASSPRGEWGETQHF
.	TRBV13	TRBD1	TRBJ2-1	TGTGCCAGCAGCTTAGGGCCCAGGGGGCGTTTCAGTAATGAGCAGTTCTTC	CASSLGPRGRFSNEQFF
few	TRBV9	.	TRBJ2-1	TGTGCCAGCGGATCTAGTAAATCATCGTTCTTC	CASGSSKSSFF
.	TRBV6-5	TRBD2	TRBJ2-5	TGTGCCAGCAGCGACCCGGGACTAGCGGGGGGCCAGTACTTC	CASSDPGLAGGQYF
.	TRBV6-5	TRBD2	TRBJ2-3	TGTGCCAGCAGTTCGGGACTAGGGGCTAGCACAGATACGCAGTATTTT	CASSSGLGASTDTQYF
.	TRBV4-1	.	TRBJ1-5	TGCGCCAGCAGCCAAGGGACAGACAATCAGCCCCAGCATTTT	CASSQGTDNQPQHF
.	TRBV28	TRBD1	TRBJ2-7	TGTGCCAGCAGCTCCCCCAGGGGGCAAACCCCCTACGAGCAGTACTTC	CASSSPRGQTPYEQYF
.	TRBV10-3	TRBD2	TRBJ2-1	TGTGCCATCGGGCCGGGGGGTCCTTACAATGAGCAGTTCTTC	CAIGPGGPYNEQFF
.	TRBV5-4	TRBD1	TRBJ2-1	TGTGCCAGCAGCCTCCTCCTAGGACAGGGGGATGATGAGCAGTTCTTC	CASSLLLGQGDDEQFF
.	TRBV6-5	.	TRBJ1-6	TGTGCCAGCAGTTACTCGACCGGGAATTCACCCCTCCACTTT	CASSYSTGNSPLHF
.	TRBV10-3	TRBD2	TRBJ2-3	TGTGCCACGGAAGGACTAGCGGGACCCACAGATACGCAGTATTTT	CATEGLAGPTDTQYF
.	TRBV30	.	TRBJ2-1	TGTGCCGGCGGTCAGATCCGTGGGGAGCAGTTCTTC	CAGGQIRGEQFF
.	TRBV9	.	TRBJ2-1	TGTGCCAGCAGCCTATACCCTAATGAGCAGTTCTTC	CASSLYPNEQFF
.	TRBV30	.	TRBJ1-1	TGTGCCTGGGGGGTTGGGGGCCCAGCTTTCTTT	CAWGVGGPAFF
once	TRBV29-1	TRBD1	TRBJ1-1	TGCAGCGTTCGAGGACAGGTGAACACTGAAGCTTTCTTT	CSVRGQVNTEAFF
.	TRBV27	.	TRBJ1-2	TGTGCCAGCAGTCCCCGAGACCGGGGCTATGGCTACACCTTC	CASSPRDRGYGYTF
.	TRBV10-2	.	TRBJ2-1	TGCGCCAGCAGTAGGGGAAATGAGCAGTTCTTC	CASSRGNEQFF
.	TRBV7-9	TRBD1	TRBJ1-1	TGTGCCAGCAGCTTAGCCGGACAGGCTGAAGCTTTCTTT	CASSLAGQAEAFF
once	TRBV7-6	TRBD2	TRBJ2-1	TGTGCCAGCAGCTTAGAGGGGCGTAGCGGGGGGGCCTACAATGAGCAGTTCTTC	CASSLEGRSGGAYNEQFF
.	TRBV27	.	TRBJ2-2	TGTGCCAGCCAGGGGATATACACCGGGGAGCTGTTTTTT	CASQGIYTGELFF